This record looks at one T cell receptor beta chain sequence and its context. The source of the sample is a study of blood T cell repertoires in COVID-19. Produced via immunoSEQ multiplex PCR; TCRdb's table is partial and in-frame only. The sample has 150,000 or so clones; 91% are singletons. This CDR3 contains 15 residues. V gave up 0 bases and J gave up 4 bases; unmatched junction bases: 4. Germline-derived CDR1 and CDR2 are SGHDN and FVKESK. The chain uses TRBV14 and TRBJ1-2, with TRBD1 matching over 8 bases. The source of this sequence is a man over 45 with acute or convalescent COVID-19. Sequencing input: peripheral blood. CDR3 region: CASSQEDRVLYGYTF. In DNA, the CDR3 is TGTGCCAGCAGCCAAGAGGACAGGGTTCTCTATGGCTACACCTTC.